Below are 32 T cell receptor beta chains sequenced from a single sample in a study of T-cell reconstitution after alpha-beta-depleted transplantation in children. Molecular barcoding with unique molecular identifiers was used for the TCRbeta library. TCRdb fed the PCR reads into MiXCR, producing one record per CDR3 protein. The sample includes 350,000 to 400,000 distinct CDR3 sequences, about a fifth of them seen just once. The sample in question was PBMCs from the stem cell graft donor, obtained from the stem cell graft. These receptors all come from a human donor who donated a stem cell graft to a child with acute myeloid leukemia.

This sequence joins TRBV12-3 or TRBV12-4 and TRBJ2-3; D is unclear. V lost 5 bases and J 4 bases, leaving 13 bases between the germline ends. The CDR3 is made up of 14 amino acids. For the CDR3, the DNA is TGTGCCAGCAGTCGACCGCAGGTCCCAGATACGCAGTATTTT. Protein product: CASSRPQVPDTQYF.

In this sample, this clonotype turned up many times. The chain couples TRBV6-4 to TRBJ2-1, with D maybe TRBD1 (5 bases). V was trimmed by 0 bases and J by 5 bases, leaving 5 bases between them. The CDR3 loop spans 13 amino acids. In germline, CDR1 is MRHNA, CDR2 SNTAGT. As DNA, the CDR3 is TGTGCCAGCAGTGACTCGGACAACAATGAGCAGTTCTTC. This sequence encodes CASSDSDNNEQFF.

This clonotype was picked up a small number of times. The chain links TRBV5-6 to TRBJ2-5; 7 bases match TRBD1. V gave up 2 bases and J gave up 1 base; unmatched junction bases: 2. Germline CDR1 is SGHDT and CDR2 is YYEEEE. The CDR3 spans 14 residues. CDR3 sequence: CASSFTGVQETQYF. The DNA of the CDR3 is TGTGCCAGCAGCTTTACAGGGGTCCAAGAGACCCAGTACTTC. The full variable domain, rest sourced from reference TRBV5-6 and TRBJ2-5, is DAGVTQSPTHLIKTRGQQVTLRCSPKSGHDTVSWYQQALGQGPQFIFQYYEEEERQRGNFPDRFSGHQFPNYSSELNVNALLLGDSALYLCASSFTGVQETQYFGPGTRLLVL.

The CDR3 sequence is CASSVRYGEFGTDTQYF. CDR3 nucleotide sequence: TGTGCCAGCAGCGTTAGGTATGGGGAGTTCGGCACAGATACGCAGTATTTT. The V gene is TRBV7-6, the J gene TRBJ2-3; D may be TRBD2 (5 bases). Germline V CDR1 and CDR2: SGHVS, FNYEAQ. Trimming shortened V by 5 bases and J by 1 base, and 19 bases separated the two germline ends. The CDR3 runs 17 residues.

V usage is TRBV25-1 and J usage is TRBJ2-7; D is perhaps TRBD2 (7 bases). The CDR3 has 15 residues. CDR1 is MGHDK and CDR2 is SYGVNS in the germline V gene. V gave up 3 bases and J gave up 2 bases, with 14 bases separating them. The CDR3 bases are TGTGCCAGCAGTGATAGAACAGGGAGGGCCTACGAGCAGTACTTC. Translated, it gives CASSDRTGRAYEQYF.

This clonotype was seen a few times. Here the CDR3 reads CSVEPRGGGYEQYF. CDR3 DNA sequence: TGCAGCGTTGAGCCTAGAGGGGGAGGCTACGAGCAGTACTTC. The chain carries TRBV29-1 and TRBJ2-7, with D possibly being TRBD1 or TRBD2 (6 bases each). The CDR3 consists of 14 residues. Germline values: CDR1 SQVTM, CDR2 ANQGSEA. Trimming shortened V by 3 bases and J by 3 bases, and 15 bases separated the two germline ends.

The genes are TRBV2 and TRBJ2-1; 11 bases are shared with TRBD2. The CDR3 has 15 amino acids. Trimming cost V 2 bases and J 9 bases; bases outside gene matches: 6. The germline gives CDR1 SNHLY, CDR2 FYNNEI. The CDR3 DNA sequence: TGTGCCAGCAGTGAACTGCTAGCGGGAGGTTTTGAGCAGTTCTTC. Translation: CASSELLAGGFEQFF.

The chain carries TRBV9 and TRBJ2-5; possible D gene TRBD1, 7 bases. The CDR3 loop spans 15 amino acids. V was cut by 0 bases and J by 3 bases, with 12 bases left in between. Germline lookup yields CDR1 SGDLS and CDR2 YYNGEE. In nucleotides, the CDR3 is TGTGCCAGCAGCGTAGGAGGCGGGACAGAAGAGACCCAGTACTTC. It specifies CASSVGGGTEETQYF.

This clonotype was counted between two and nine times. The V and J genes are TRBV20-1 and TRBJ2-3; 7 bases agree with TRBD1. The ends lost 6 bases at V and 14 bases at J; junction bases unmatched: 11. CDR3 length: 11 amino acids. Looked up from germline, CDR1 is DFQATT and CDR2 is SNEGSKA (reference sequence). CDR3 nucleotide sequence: TGCAGTGCCACAGGGGACAGAGAGCTGTATTTT. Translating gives CSATGDRELYF.

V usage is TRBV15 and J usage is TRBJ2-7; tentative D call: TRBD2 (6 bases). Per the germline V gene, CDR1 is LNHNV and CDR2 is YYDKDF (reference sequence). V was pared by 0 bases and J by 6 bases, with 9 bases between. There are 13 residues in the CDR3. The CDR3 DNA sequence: TGTGCCACCAGCAGAGATTTCGGGGGCGAGCAGTACTTC. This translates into CATSRDFGGEQYF.

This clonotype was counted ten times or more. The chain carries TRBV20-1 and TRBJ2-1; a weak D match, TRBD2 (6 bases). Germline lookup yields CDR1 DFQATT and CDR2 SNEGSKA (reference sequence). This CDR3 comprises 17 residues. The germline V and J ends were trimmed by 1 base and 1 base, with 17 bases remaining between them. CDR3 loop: CSARAGSGEGSYNEQFF. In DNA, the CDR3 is TGCAGTGCTAGAGCTGGATCGGGAGAAGGGTCCTACAATGAGCAGTTCTTC.

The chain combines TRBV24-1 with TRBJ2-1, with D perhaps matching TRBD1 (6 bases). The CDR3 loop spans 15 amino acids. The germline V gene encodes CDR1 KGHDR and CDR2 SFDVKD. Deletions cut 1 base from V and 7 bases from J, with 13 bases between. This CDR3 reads CATSDLRQGKNEQFF. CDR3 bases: TGTGCCACCAGTGATTTAAGGCAGGGGAAGAATGAGCAGTTCTTC.

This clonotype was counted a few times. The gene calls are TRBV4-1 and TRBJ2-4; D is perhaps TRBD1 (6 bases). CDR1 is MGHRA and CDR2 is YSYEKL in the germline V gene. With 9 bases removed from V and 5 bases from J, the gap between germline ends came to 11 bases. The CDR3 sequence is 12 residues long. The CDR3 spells CASTGRENIQYF. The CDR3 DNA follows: TGCGCCAGTACAGGGCGTGAAAACATTCAGTACTTC.

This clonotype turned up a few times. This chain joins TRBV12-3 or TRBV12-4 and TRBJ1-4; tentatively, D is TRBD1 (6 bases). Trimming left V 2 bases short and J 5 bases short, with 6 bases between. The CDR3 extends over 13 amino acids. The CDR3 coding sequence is TGTGCCAGCAGTTTAACAGGGAATGAAAAACTGTTTTTT. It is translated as CASSLTGNEKLFF.

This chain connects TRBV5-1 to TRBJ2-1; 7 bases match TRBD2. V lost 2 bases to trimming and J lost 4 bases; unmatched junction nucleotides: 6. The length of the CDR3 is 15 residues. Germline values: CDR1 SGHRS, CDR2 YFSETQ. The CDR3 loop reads CASSFVREAYNEQFF. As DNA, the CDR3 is TGCGCCAGCAGCTTTGTACGGGAGGCTTACAATGAGCAGTTCTTC.

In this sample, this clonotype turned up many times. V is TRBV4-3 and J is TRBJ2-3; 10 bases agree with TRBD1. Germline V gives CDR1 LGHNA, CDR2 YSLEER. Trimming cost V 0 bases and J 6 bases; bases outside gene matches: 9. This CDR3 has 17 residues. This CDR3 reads CASSQDADRGYGDTQYF. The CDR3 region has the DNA TGCGCCAGCAGCCAAGATGCGGACAGGGGGTATGGGGATACGCAGTATTTT.

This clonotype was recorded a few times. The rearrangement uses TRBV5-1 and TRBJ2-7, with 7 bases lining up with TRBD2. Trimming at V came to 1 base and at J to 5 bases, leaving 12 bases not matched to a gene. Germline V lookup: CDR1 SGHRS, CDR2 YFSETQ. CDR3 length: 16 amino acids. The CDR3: CASSLQPGEGRDEQYF. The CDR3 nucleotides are TGCGCCAGCAGCTTGCAACCGGGGGAGGGCCGCGACGAGCAGTACTTC.

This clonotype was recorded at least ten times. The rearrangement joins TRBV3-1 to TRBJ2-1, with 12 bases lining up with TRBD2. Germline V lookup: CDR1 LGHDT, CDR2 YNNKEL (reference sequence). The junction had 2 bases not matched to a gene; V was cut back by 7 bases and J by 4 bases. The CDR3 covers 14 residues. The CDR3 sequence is CASTGLAGYNEQFF. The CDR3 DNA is TGTGCCAGCACAGGACTAGCGGGGTACAATGAGCAGTTCTTC.

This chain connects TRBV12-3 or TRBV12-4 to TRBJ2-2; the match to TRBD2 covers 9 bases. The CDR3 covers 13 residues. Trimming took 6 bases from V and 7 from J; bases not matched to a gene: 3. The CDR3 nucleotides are TGTGCCAGCAGGACGACTAGCGGCGGGGAGCTGTTTTTT. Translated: CASRTTSGGELFF.

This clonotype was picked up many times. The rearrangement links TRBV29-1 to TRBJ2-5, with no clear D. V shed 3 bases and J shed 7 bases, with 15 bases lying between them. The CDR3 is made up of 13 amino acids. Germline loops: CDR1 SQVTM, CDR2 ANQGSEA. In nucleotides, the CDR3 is TGCAGCGTTGAGCCCGAATGGATCGGGACCCAGTACTTC. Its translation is CSVEPEWIGTQYF.

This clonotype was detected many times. CDR3 DNA: TGTGCCAGCAGTTTATCAAAAGCGACCTATGGCTACACCTTC. Translating it yields CASSLSKATYGYTF. This rearrangement joins TRBV28 to TRBJ1-2; D is unclear. This CDR3 comprises 14 residues. CDR1 MDHEN and CDR2 SYDVKM come from the germline V gene. Trimming took off 1 base at V and 4 bases at J, with 10 bases between the two ends.

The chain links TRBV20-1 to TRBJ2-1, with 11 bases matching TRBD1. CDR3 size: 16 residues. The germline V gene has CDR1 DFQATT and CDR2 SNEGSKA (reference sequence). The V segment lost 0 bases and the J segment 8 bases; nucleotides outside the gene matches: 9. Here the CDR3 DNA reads TGCAGTGCTAGAGATGTTTTTGGACAGGGGGCTCATGAGCAGTTCTTC. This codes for CSARDVFGQGAHEQFF.

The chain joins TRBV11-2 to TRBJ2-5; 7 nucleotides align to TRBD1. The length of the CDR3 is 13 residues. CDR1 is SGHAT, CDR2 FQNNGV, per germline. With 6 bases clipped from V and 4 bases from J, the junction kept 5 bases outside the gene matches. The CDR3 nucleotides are TGTGCCAGCAGGCCACAGGGGCGAGAGACCCAGTACTTC. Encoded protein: CASRPQGRETQYF.

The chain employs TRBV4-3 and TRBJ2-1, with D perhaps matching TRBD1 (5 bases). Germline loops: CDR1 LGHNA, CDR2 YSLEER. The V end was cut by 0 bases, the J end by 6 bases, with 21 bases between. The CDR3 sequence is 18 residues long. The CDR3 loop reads CASSQEPHGALVVNEQFF. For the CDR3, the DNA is TGCGCCAGCAGCCAAGAACCTCATGGGGCATTGGTCGTCAATGAGCAGTTCTTC.

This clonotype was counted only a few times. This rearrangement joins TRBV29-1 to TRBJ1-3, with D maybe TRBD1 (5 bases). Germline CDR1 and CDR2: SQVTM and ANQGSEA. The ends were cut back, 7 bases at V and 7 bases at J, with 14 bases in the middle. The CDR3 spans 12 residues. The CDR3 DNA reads TGCAGCGCCCGGAGGGGAGAGAACACCATATATTTT. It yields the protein CSARRGENTIYF.

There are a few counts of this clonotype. The CDR3 sequence: CASLSTSWTDTQYF. DNA of the CDR3: TGTGCCAGCCTTAGTACTAGTTGGACAGATACGCAGTATTTT. The chain recombines TRBV12-3 or TRBV12-4 with TRBJ2-3, with D possibly being TRBD2 (5 bases). The CDR3 runs 14 residues. V was cut by 8 bases and J by 3 bases, with 15 bases left in between.

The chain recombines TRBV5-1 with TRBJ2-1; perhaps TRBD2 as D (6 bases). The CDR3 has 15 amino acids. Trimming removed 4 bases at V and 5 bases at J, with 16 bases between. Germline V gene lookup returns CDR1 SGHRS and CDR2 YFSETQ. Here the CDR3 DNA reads TGCGCCAGCAGCCACCGGGACTCCGGAGACAATGAGCAGTTCTTC. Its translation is CASSHRDSGDNEQFF.

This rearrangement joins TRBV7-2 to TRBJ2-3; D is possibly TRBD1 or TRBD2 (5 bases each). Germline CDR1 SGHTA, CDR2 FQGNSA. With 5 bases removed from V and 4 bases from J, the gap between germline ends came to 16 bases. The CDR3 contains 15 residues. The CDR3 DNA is TGTGCCAGCAGCCTGTCCTGGGACCGGGCAGATACGCAGTATTTT. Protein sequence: CASSLSWDRADTQYF. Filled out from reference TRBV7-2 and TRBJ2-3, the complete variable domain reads GAGVSQSPSNKVTEKGKDVELRCDPISGHTALYWYRQSLGQGLEFLIYFQGNSAPDKSGLPSDRFSAERTGGSVSTLTIQRTQQEDSAVYLCASSLSWDRADTQYFGPGTRLTVL.

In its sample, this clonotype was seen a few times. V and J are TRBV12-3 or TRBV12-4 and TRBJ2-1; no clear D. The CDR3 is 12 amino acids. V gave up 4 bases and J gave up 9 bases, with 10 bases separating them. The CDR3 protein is CASSSTDLEQFF. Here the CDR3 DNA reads TGTGCCAGCAGTTCCACAGATCTTGAGCAGTTCTTC.

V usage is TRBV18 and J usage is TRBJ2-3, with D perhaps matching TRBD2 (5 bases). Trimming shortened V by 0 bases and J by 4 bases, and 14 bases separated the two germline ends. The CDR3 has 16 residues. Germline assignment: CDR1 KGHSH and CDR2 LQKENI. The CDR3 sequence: CASSPPGDRRSDTQYF. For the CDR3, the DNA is TGTGCCAGCTCACCACCGGGAGACCGTAGGTCAGATACGCAGTATTTT.

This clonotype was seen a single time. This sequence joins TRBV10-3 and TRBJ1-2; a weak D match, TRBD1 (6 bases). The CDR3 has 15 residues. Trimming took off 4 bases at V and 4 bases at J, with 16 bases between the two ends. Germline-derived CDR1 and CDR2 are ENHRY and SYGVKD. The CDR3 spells CAISAETGGGYGYTF. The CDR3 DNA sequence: TGTGCCATCAGTGCGGAGACAGGTGGCGGCTATGGCTACACCTTC.

As DNA, the CDR3 is TGTGCCAGCAACACGGGCAGGGAGAACACTGAAGCTTTCTTT. Translation: CASNTGRENTEAFF. The chain has TRBV5-8 and TRBJ1-1, with D possibly matching TRBD1 (5 bases). Germline CDR1 reads SGHTS; CDR2 reads YDEGEE. The CDR3 consists of 14 residues. V was trimmed by 6 bases and J by 1 base, leaving 13 bases between them.